Listed here is a single T cell receptor (beta chain). As yet, its antigen is unknown. The CDR3 has 15 amino acids. Per the germline V gene, CDR1 is SGHNT and CDR2 is YYREEE (reference sequence). Losses at the gene ends were 3 bases for V and 3 bases for J; bases not matched to a gene: 4. 60 Vbeta and 13 Jbeta primers were used in PCR. Clones were read by immunoSEQ multiplex PCR, and TCRdb kept only the in-frame ones, dropping some. This table has around 100,000 clones, around 84% appearing once. This specimen comes from a study of cytomegalovirus exposure and HLA in healthy donors. Study-wide findings and caveats: The authors considered a cluster of highly shared sequence variants likely to be a sequencing artifact. CMV antigen specificity of a few CMV-associated chains was confirmed in vitro. As was reported, the classifier diagnosed cytomegalovirus status with high specificity and sensitivity. A later analysis reported that several of the most significant clusters appeared to be linked to common viral pathogens, among them Epstein-Barr virus.

V and J are TRBV5-4 and TRBJ2-5, with TRBD2 identical over 11 bases. The sample comprised PBMCs. The TCR sequence derives from a young man in good health and CMV-seropositive. The CDR3 coding sequence is TGTGCCAGCAGCTCCAGACTAGCGGGGAAAGAGACCCAGTACTTC. It is translated as CASSSRLAGKETQYF.